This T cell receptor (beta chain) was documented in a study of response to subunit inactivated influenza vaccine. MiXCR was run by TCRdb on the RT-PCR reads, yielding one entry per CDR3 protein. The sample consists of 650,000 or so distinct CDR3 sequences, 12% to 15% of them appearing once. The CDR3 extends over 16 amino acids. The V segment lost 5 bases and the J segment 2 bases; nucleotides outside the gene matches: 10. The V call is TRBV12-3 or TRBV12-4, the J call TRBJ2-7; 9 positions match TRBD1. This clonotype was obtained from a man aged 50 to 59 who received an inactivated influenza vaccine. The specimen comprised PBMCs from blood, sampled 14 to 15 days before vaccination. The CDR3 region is CASSRPGQGLTYEQYF. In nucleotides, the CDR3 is TGTGCCAGCAGTCGTCCGGGACAGGGTTTGACCTACGAGCAGTACTTC.